These 28 T cell receptor beta chains were sequenced from one sample in a study of T cell responses to AZD1222 COVID-19 vaccine. The protocol was immunoSEQ multiplex PCR, while the TCRdb copy is restricted to in-frame clones and leaves out a portion. This sample has around 130,000 clones, with around 84% found just once. Sample: peripheral blood, taken on day 0 of AZD1222 vaccination. These receptors came from an adult in good health.

The V gene is TRBV5-1, the J gene TRBJ2-3, with TRBD2 matching over 12 bases. The V segment lost 3 bases and the J segment 3 bases; nucleotides outside the gene matches: 2. This CDR3 is 15 amino acids long. Per germline, CDR1 SGHRS and CDR2 YFSETQ. CDR3 bases: TGCGCCAGCAGCTCTAGCGGGAGGGGGACAGATACGCAGTATTTT. Its protein product is CASSSSGRGTDTQYF.

This clone was seen only once. The J gene is TRBJ1-1, the V gene TRBV2; no reliable D call. Germline CDR1 and CDR2: SNHLY and FYNNEI. The CDR3 runs 12 residues. The V end was cut by 7 bases, the J end by 5 bases, with 11 bases between. CDR3: CASTTIGTEAFF. The CDR3 coding sequence is TGTGCCAGCACTACCATCGGGACTGAAGCTTTCTTT.

This chain joins TRBV29-1 and TRBJ1-5; tentative D call: TRBD1 (5 bases). Germline-derived CDR1 and CDR2 are SQVTM and ANQGSEA. The CDR3 is made up of 13 amino acids. Between the trimmed V and J ends, which lost 6 bases and 7 bases, there was a span of 16 bases. The CDR3 region is CSVAVGDDQPQHF. In nucleotides, the CDR3 is TGCAGCGTCGCGGTTGGGGACGACCAGCCCCAGCATTTT. The whole variable domain, remainder taken from reference TRBV29-1 and TRBJ1-5, is SAVISQKPSRDICQRGTSLTIQCQVDSQVTMMFWYRQQPGQSLTLIATANQGSEATYESGFVIDKFPISRPNLTFSTLTVSNMSPEDSSIYLCSVAVGDDQPQHFGDGTRLSIL.

The genes are TRBV7-3 and TRBJ2-2; TRBD2 agrees at 7 bases. V dropped 5 bases and J dropped 5; count of bases not matched to a gene: 2. The V gene's germline CDR1 is SGHTA and CDR2 FQGTGA. There are 13 residues in the CDR3. Here the CDR3 DNA reads TGTGCCAGCAGCCTAGCGGTAACCGGGGAGCTGTTTTTT. Translated, it gives CASSLAVTGELFF.

The chain joins TRBV6-5 to TRBJ1-5; D perhaps matches TRBD1 (6 bases). Germline V gives CDR1 MNHEY, CDR2 SVGAGI. The ends were cut back, 0 bases at V and 2 bases at J, with 11 bases in the middle. CDR3 length: 16 amino acids. The DNA for the CDR3 is TGTGCCAGCAGTTACTCTTCCAGGGGAGGCAATCAGCCCCAGCATTTT. Encoded protein: CASSYSSRGGNQPQHF.

The chain recombines TRBV28 with TRBJ1-3, with 8 bases fitting TRBD1. CDR1 is MDHEN and CDR2 is SYDVKM in the germline V gene. The ends lost 4 bases at V and 3 bases at J; junction bases unmatched: 5. This CDR3 contains 15 residues. The CDR3 here is CASSSRTGLGNTIYF. CDR3 sequence (DNA): TGTGCCAGCAGTTCGCGGACAGGGCTTGGAAACACCATATATTTT.

The rearrangement uses TRBV7-8 and TRBJ2-7, with TRBD1 matching 10 bases. V trimming: 4 bases; J trimming: 7 bases; junction bases outside the gene matches: 7. This CDR3 spans 14 amino acids. Per germline, CDR1 SGHVS and CDR2 FQNEAQ. The CDR3 sequence is CASSSAGQGFEQYF. DNA for the CDR3: TGTGCCAGCAGCTCGGCGGGACAGGGGTTTGAGCAGTACTTC.

V gene TRBV5-1 combines with J gene TRBJ2-3; a weak D match, TRBD2 (5 bases). V was pared by 4 bases and J by 1 base, with 16 bases between. CDR1 and CDR2 from the germline V gene are SGHRS and YFSETQ. The length of the CDR3 is 16 residues. CDR3 region: CASSLGLQGGTDTQYF. The CDR3, as DNA: TGCGCCAGCAGCCTCGGACTCCAAGGAGGCACAGATACGCAGTATTTT.

The chain uses TRBV5-1 and TRBJ2-7; 14 nucleotides agree with TRBD2. Germline V gives CDR1 SGHRS, CDR2 YFSETQ. Trimming removed 1 base from V and 8 bases from J; junction bases left unmatched: 8. The CDR3 has 16 residues. DNA for the CDR3: TGCGCCAGCAGCTTGTCCCCGGGACTAGCGGGAGTTCAGCAGTACTTC. It yields the protein CASSLSPGLAGVQQYF.

V is TRBV3-1 (or the pseudogene TRBV3-2) and J is TRBJ2-3; TRBD1 agrees at 9 bases. V shed 1 base, J shed 9 bases, and the junction held 14 bases outside the gene matches. Germline CDR1 and CDR2: LGHDT and YNNKEL (reference sequence). There are 17 residues in the CDR3. The CDR3 coding sequence is TGTGCCAGCAGCCAAGGGGGGACAGGGTTAAGTTATGGGACGCAGTATTTT. Residues: CASSQGGTGLSYGTQYF.

The rearrangement uses TRBV28 and TRBJ2-3; 8 bases match TRBD1. J lost 3 bases, V lost 6 bases, and 5 bases had no gene match. The CDR3 spans 14 residues. The germline V gene encodes CDR1 MDHEN and CDR2 SYDVKM. CDR3: CASSQTGVTDTQYF. CDR3 DNA sequence: TGTGCCAGCAGCCAGACAGGGGTGACAGATACGCAGTATTTT.

The chain uses TRBV5-4 and TRBJ2-7; 9 nucleotides agree with TRBD2. This CDR3 is built from 19 residues. The V gene end was trimmed by 3 bases and the J gene end by 3 bases; junction bases not matched to a gene: 19. The V gene's germline CDR1 is SGHNT and CDR2 YYREEE (reference sequence). The CDR3 region has the DNA TGTGCCAGCAGCTCCTGGGGACTAGCCCGGAAGCAGGGCAACTACGAGCAGTACTTC. It codes for CASSSWGLARKQGNYEQYF.

The chain links TRBV10-3 to TRBJ2-7, with no clear D. This CDR3 region has 13 residues. Germline-derived CDR1 and CDR2 are ENHRY and SYGVKD. The V end was cut by 3 bases, the J end by 2 bases, with 8 bases between. The CDR3 region is CAISDVGTYEQYF. Here the CDR3 DNA reads TGTGCCATCAGTGACGTGGGAACCTACGAGCAGTACTTC.

This clone has just one count. The chain has TRBV6-6 and TRBJ2-7, with a possible D match to TRBD2 (6 bases). Trimming removed 8 bases from V and 5 bases from J, with 10 bases in between. Germline CDR1 and CDR2: MNHNY and SVGAGI (reference sequence). CDR3 length equals 11 residues. The CDR3 is CASLWGDEQYF. DNA of the CDR3: TGTGCCAGCTTATGGGGGGACGAGCAGTACTTC.

This clone appeared a single time. The chain joins TRBV4-3 to TRBJ1-1; 8 positions match TRBD1. This CDR3 region has 14 residues. With 4 bases clipped from V and 7 bases from J, the junction kept 8 bases outside the gene matches. Germline V lookup: CDR1 LGHNA, CDR2 YSLEER. The CDR3 region has the DNA TGCGCCAGCAGCCGGGACAGGATCTTGTATGAAGCTTTCTTT. It yields the protein CASSRDRILYEAFF.

The chain carries TRBV7-2 and TRBJ2-7; 9 bases agree with TRBD1. V trimming: 5 bases; J trimming: 6 bases; junction bases outside the gene matches: 11. Germline CDR1 and CDR2: SGHTA and FQGNSA. The CDR3 covers 15 residues. The DNA of the CDR3 is TGTGCCAGCAGCACAGGCCGGGACAGGGCTGGCGAGCAGTACTTC. It is translated as CASSTGRDRAGEQYF.

The CDR3 DNA reads TGTGCCAGCAGCTTAGAGGCGGGGACAGGGCAAGGCTACACCTTC. Translating gives CASSLEAGTGQGYTF. V and J are TRBV11-2 and TRBJ1-2, with 9 bases fitting TRBD1. The germline gives CDR1 SGHAT, CDR2 FQNNGV. V was pared by 0 bases and J by 8 bases, with 7 bases of the junction left unmatched. The CDR3 sequence is 15 residues long.

V and J are TRBV7-9 and TRBJ1-4; D gene unclear. Germline-derived CDR1 and CDR2 are SEHNR and FQNEAQ (reference sequence). V dropped 3 bases and J dropped 4 bases, with 15 bases sitting between them. The length of the CDR3 is 16 residues. The DNA for the CDR3 is TGTGCCAGCAGCTTGGTGGTGGGGTATCATAATGAAAAACTGTTTTTT. Its translation: CASSLVVGYHNEKLFF. The full variable domain, its missing parts supplied by reference TRBV7-9 and TRBJ1-4, is DTGVSQNPRHKITKRGQNVTFRCDPISEHNRLYWYRQTLGQGPEFLTYFQNEAQLEKSRLLSDRFSAERPKGSFSTLEIQRTEQGDSAMYLCASSLVVGYHNEKLFFGSGTQLSVL.

V gene TRBV6-6 combines with J gene TRBJ2-2, with D uncertain. Germline loops: CDR1 MNHNY, CDR2 SVGAGI (reference sequence). This CDR3 has 15 amino acids. V was cut by 7 bases and J by 0 bases, with 12 bases left in between. This chain's CDR3 is CASTYGGANTGELFF. CDR3 bases: TGTGCCAGCACGTATGGCGGAGCGAACACCGGGGAGCTGTTTTTT.

The rearrangement joins TRBV19 to TRBJ2-5; the D gene is possibly TRBD1 (6 bases). Judging by the DNA end, TRBJ2-7 fits better; the J call may be wrong. Looked up from germline, CDR1 is LNHDA and CDR2 is SQIVND (reference sequence). The CDR3 spans 15 residues. The CDR3 spells CASSRRAGDPNEQYF. For the CDR3, the DNA is TGTGCCAGTAGCCGTCGGGCAGGGGACCCCAACGAGCAGTACTTC.

The chain links TRBV28 to TRBJ2-5; 8 bases are a match to TRBD1. Per germline, CDR1 MDHEN and CDR2 SYDVKM. V gave up 5 bases and J gave up 4 bases; unmatched junction bases: 15. CDR3 length equals 17 residues. In DNA form, the CDR3 reads TGTGCCAGCAGTCCCCCCGTCGGGCAGGGGGCAGGAGAGACCCAGTACTTC. This codes for CASSPPVGQGAGETQYF.

The chain uses TRBV5-1 and TRBJ1-1; D is perhaps TRBD1 (5 bases). The CDR3 consists of 14 residues. The V gene lost 6 bases and the J gene lost 0 bases, with 12 bases spanning the gap. Germline CDR1 and CDR2: SGHRS and YFSETQ. The CDR3 DNA reads TGCGCCAGCAACAGGAGAGGAATGAACACTGAAGCTTTCTTT. Translation gives CASNRRGMNTEAFF.

J is TRBJ1-2 and V is TRBV6-5; TRBD1 matches at 10 bases. CDR1 MNHEY and CDR2 SVGAGI come from the germline V gene. Trimming at V came to 0 bases and at J to 9 bases, leaving 7 bases not matched to a gene. The CDR3 totals 15 residues. Written as DNA, the CDR3 is TGTGCCAGCAGTTACTCGTTAGGGACAGGGGTACGCTACACCTTC. It specifies CASSYSLGTGVRYTF.

This clone appeared a few times. The genes are TRBV3-1 (or the pseudogene TRBV3-2) and TRBJ1-1; D unclear. Germline lookup yields CDR1 LGHDT and CDR2 YNNKEL (reference sequence). CDR3 length: 16 residues. The ends were cut back, 2 bases at V and 0 bases at J, with 13 bases in the middle. CDR3 region: CASSQFLGVLNTEAFF. The CDR3, as DNA: TGTGCCAGCAGCCAATTCCTCGGGGTATTGAACACTGAAGCTTTCTTT.

V is TRBV29-1 and J is TRBJ2-1, with TRBD2 identical over 14 bases. Germline V gives CDR1 SQVTM, CDR2 ANQGSEA. Trimming removed 6 bases from V and 9 bases from J; junction bases left unmatched: 4. The length of the CDR3 is 13 residues. CDR3 nucleotide sequence: TGCAGCGTGACTAGCGGGAGGGCCGGTGAGCAGTTCTTC. Translating gives CSVTSGRAGEQFF.

The rearrangement joins TRBV2 to TRBJ2-6; 7 nucleotides line up with TRBD1. Germline V CDR1 and CDR2: SNHLY, FYNNEI. Unmatched junction bases numbered 3, after V lost 5 bases and J lost 2 bases. The CDR3 sequence is 15 residues long. In DNA, the CDR3 is TGTGCCAGCAGTACCGACAGGGCTGGGGCCAACGTCCTGACTTTC. It encodes CASSTDRAGANVLTF.

This rearrangement joins TRBV6-5 to TRBJ1-5, with 8 bases fitting TRBD1. J was trimmed by 6 bases and V by 7 bases; bases with no gene match: 11. CDR1 MNHEY and CDR2 SVGAGI come from the germline V gene. CDR3 length: 15 residues. The CDR3 loop is CASTVSGQGGQPQHF. The CDR3, as DNA: TGTGCCAGCACCGTATCCGGACAGGGTGGTCAGCCCCAGCATTTT.

Remarks on this clone: It is unclear where the CDR3 begins or ends on the DNA, so no DNA is shown, and the CDR3 is as TCRdb lists it. This chain joins TRBV28 and TRBJ1-2; the table's D call, TRBD1, has no DNA check behind it. Germline CDR1 reads MDHEN; CDR2 reads SYDVKM. The CDR3 has 14 residues if both end residues are counted. The CDR3 reads CASSSGQGWYGYTF.